This is a list of T cell receptor beta chains from one sample in a study of T cells in Graves' hyperthyroidism and ophthalmopathy. Via MiXCR, TCRdb re-called the multiplex PCR reads, giving one row per CDR3 protein. The table has hundreds of thousands of distinct CDR3 sequences, around 13% seen once. The material sequenced was blood. The receptors here all came from a young woman with Graves' hyperthyroidism. Each CDR3 is given without its conserved first and last residue.

ASTPGPGDQPQH	TRBV28	TRBJ1-5
ASRKAQTIIPLGQY	TRBV28	TRBJ2-7
ASSSLGLDQETQY	TRBV7-2	TRBJ2-5
SARAEGPSISNTEAF	TRBV20-1	TRBJ1-1
ASSVGIEETQY	TRBV9	TRBJ2-5
ASSWADSGSYEQY	TRBV28	TRBJ2-7
SVELGGGGEAF	TRBV29-1	TRBJ1-1
ATNSGQFTDTQY	TRBV24-1	TRBJ2-3
ASSRVDRADEKLF	TRBV5-4	TRBJ1-4
AISGFQGKNYEQY	TRBV10-3	TRBJ2-7
ASSQTVIVSGEQY	TRBV14	TRBJ2-7
ASHGQGPIYEQY	TRBV6-2/TRBV6-3	TRBJ2-7
ASTPSGIHEQY	TRBV28	TRBJ2-7
ASNSPGQANNEQF	TRBV7-9	TRBJ2-1
ASSLAGGIYNEQF	TRBV7-3	TRBJ2-1
ASRTRRGYNEQF	TRBV12-3/TRBV12-4	TRBJ2-1
ASSGDRYQETQY	TRBV5-4	TRBJ2-5
ASRLGSEDTQY	TRBV10-2	TRBJ2-3
ASSQDRGASYGYT	TRBV4-1	TRBJ1-2
ASSTGTSGKGLGETQY	TRBV11-2	TRBJ2-5
ASSTDRVNSPLH	TRBV2	TRBJ1-6
ASSRDSRASGIKSSYNSPLH	TRBV12-3/TRBV12-4	TRBJ1-6
ATQLGTSTDTQY	TRBV2	TRBJ2-3
ASSFPQDYTDTQY	TRBV13	TRBJ2-3
ASSLSDGNNEQF	TRBV12-3/TRBV12-4	TRBJ2-1
ATSDLPTGQPQH	TRBV24-1	TRBJ1-5
ASSLGWGLEQF	TRBV11-2	TRBJ2-1
ASSLAGHRAGT	TRBV7-9	TRBJ1-2
ASSSRQPTEAF	TRBV7-9	TRBJ1-1
ASSLAGDYGYT	TRBV5-8	TRBJ1-2
ASSLGGIDEQY	TRBV13	TRBJ2-7
AISDRGNQPQH	TRBV10-3	TRBJ1-5
ASSEYLIVDSYRNQPQH	TRBV25-1	TRBJ1-5
ASSQWTGGTEAF	TRBV4-3	TRBJ1-1
SARGEQPNTEAF	TRBV20-1	TRBJ1-1
ASSYRSGYQETQY	TRBV6-2/TRBV6-3	TRBJ2-5
ASDPGLARERANEQF	TRBV2	TRBJ2-1
ASSEDEVDEQF	TRBV2	TRBJ2-1
ASSHPQRRRSYEQY	TRBV4-1	TRBJ2-7
ASSGVGSYNEQF	TRBV7-9	TRBJ2-1
SARGQGASPLH	TRBV20-1	TRBJ1-6
ASSMTFYYNEQF	TRBV7-2	TRBJ2-1
ASSSGQGFEQY	TRBV5-1	TRBJ2-7
ATSRPGVEDTQY	TRBV15	TRBJ2-3
AIASTGSVTGELF	TRBV7-9	TRBJ2-2
SARDRDSNQPQH	TRBV20-1	TRBJ1-5
ASSLDSIWGLGELF	TRBV7-9	TRBJ2-2
ASSFRRVGFETQY	TRBV28	TRBJ2-5
ATSRGRTVGVRDEQF	TRBV15	TRBJ2-1
ASSIASSRSYNEQF	TRBV19	TRBJ2-1
SVPAGSGTDTQY	TRBV20-1	TRBJ2-3
ASRTPLGGHTEAF	TRBV28	TRBJ1-1
ASSGGPRDEQF	TRBV6-1	TRBJ2-1
AWSTSRRGTFSGNTIY	TRBV30	TRBJ1-3